One and the same sample provided the 8 T cell receptor beta chains below, sequenced in a study of blood T cell repertoires in COVID-19. The assay was immunoSEQ multiplex PCR, and TCRdb's table has in-frame clones only and misses some. The table has some 120,000 clones, about 80% seen once. The sample consisted of peripheral blood. The receptors were sampled from a human donor in a cohort sampled during active COVID-19.

This clone has just a few counts. The chain is built from TRBV5-1 and TRBJ2-3, with a tentative D call TRBD1 (5 bases). The V end lost 0 bases, the J end lost 5 bases, and 13 bases lay between the germline ends. CDR3 length: 15 amino acids. Germline CDR1 SGHRS, CDR2 YFSETQ. The CDR3: CASSLGQTFGDTQYF. The CDR3 nucleotides are TGCGCCAGCAGCTTGGGACAGACCTTTGGAGATACGCAGTATTTT.

This chain joins TRBV7-2 and TRBJ2-5; perhaps TRBD2 as D (5 bases). The V gene lost 7 bases and the J gene lost 7 bases, with 19 bases spanning the gap. There are 14 residues in the CDR3. Germline loops: CDR1 SGHTA, CDR2 FQGNSA. CDR3 amino acids: CASMGSGPHGTQYF. CDR3 sequence (DNA): TGTGCCAGCATGGGGAGCGGACCTCACGGGACCCAGTACTTC.

V usage is TRBV5-1 and J usage is TRBJ2-5, with D unresolved. Trimming took off 4 bases at V and 4 bases at J, with 8 bases between the two ends. CDR3 length: 12 amino acids. Germline CDR1 and CDR2: SGHRS and YFSETQ. Written as DNA, the CDR3 is TGCGCCAGCAGCCTAGTCACAGAGACCCAGTACTTC. Translation: CASSLVTETQYF.

The CDR3 loop reads CASRKAGGPNTEAFF. For the CDR3, the DNA is TGCGCCAGCAGGAAGGCAGGGGGCCCGAACACTGAAGCTTTCTTT. The V call is TRBV5-1, the J call TRBJ1-1, with TRBD1 identical over 8 bases. The CDR3 consists of 15 residues. V shed 5 bases and J 1 base; nucleotides not matched to a gene: 7. CDR1 and CDR2 from the germline V gene are SGHRS and YFSETQ.

The rearrangement uses TRBV7-2 and TRBJ2-2; D unresolved. Germline V gene sequence: CDR1 SGHTA, CDR2 FQGNSA. Trimming stripped 8 bases from V and 5 bases from J, with 15 bases between. This CDR3 spans 14 amino acids. CDR3 loop: CASEHTAFTGELFF. In DNA, the CDR3 is TGTGCCAGCGAGCATACCGCGTTTACCGGGGAGCTGTTTTTT.

The chain links TRBV18 to TRBJ2-1; D not certain. Trimming removed 0 bases from V and 8 bases from J, with 8 bases in between. This CDR3 has 13 residues. Germline values: CDR1 KGHSH, CDR2 LQKENI. The DNA for the CDR3 is TGTGCCAGCTCACCACCAAGCAGCGATGAGCAGTTCTTC. Protein product: CASSPPSSDEQFF.

This rearrangement joins TRBV7-3 to TRBJ2-1, with TRBD2 matching 9 bases. This CDR3 contains 17 residues. Trimming at V came to 1 base and at J to 1 base, leaving 5 bases not matched to a gene. Per germline, CDR1 SGHTA and CDR2 FQGTGA. In DNA, the CDR3 is TGTGCCAGCAGCTTAAAAGAGACTAGCGGTTCCTACAATGAGCAGTTCTTC. Translating it yields CASSLKETSGSYNEQFF.

V usage is TRBV28 and J usage is TRBJ1-2; D is ambiguous. Germline V gene data show CDR1 as MDHEN and CDR2 as SYDVKM. Trimming took off 5 bases at V and 8 bases at J, with 15 bases between the two ends. The CDR3 loop spans 13 amino acids. DNA for the CDR3: TGTGCCAGCAGTCCACCTACGACTGGCGGCTACACCTTC. It translates to CASSPPTTGGYTF.